The entry below gives a single TCR beta chain sequence along with its context. The target antigen is unknown. Using over 8.5 ml of fresh peripheral blood, PBMCs were prepared. The data originate from a study of T cells in Graves' hyperthyroidism and ophthalmopathy. Findings of the study overall: Blood shared most expanded thyroid clonotypes above 0.001. The model identified upcoming ophthalmopathy a median 6.5 months ahead of onset. Separating ophthalmopathy from stable hyperthyroidism was achieved by a 13 V-J model.

Germline-derived CDR1 and CDR2 are MNHEY and SMNVEV (reference sequence). Trimming took off 4 bases at V and 8 bases at J, with 17 bases between the two ends. The CDR3 covers 14 residues. What was amplified from RNA transcripts were TCR beta CDR3 regions. The HTBI primer set was used in a first-round RT-PCR of the TCR CDR3. MiXCR, run by TCRdb on the multiplex PCR reads, gives a single entry per CDR3 protein. The table lists about 680,000 distinct CDR3 sequences, about a third of them singletons, with less than 40% in the top ten. The source is a woman aged 40-49 years with Graves' hyperthyroidism. What was sequenced was blood. The chain recombines TRBV27 with TRBJ1-2, with D uncertain. The CDR3 spells CASSSLTGVGGYTF. In DNA form, the CDR3 reads TGTGCCAGCAGTTCCCTCACTGGGGTCGGCGGCTACACCTTC.